The 9 T cell receptor beta chains reported below all come from one sample, sequenced in a study of blood T cell repertoires in COVID-19. Profiling relied on immunoSEQ multiplex PCR, and the TCRdb table lists in-frame clones only, not all of them. This repertoire shows 400,000 to 450,000 clones, 80% to 90% found once; its top ten account for approximately 1.2%. Sequenced: PBMCs or T cells enriched from blood (not recorded which). The source of these receptors is a man between 25 and 39 years old who had recovered from COVID-19.

V usage is TRBV6-1 and J usage is TRBJ2-2; D is undetermined. Germline V lookup: CDR1 MNHNS, CDR2 SASEGT. Trimming left V 1 base short and J 6 bases short, with 9 bases between. The CDR3 has 14 amino acids. The CDR3 DNA reads TGTGCCAGCAGTGAAGTTTCGGGTCCCGGGGAGCTGTTTTTT. Its translation: CASSEVSGPGELFF.

The J gene is TRBJ2-3, the V gene TRBV27; D may be TRBD2 (5 bases). V lost 7 bases and J 8 bases, leaving 19 bases between the germline ends. The germline V gene has CDR1 MNHEY and CDR2 SMNVEV (reference sequence). The CDR3 length is 14 residues. The CDR3 DNA is TGTGCCAGCACTAATATGGTAGCTGGAGGTACGCAGTATTTT. This sequence encodes CASTNMVAGGTQYF.

DNA of the CDR3: TGCAGCGTTGTGGCAGCAGGGAACACTGAAGCTTTCTTT. The encoded protein is CSVVAAGNTEAFF. The chain has TRBV29-1 and TRBJ1-1, with no clear D. V was clipped by 4 bases and J by 1 base, with 10 bases between them. The CDR3 loop spans 13 amino acids. Germline loops: CDR1 SQVTM, CDR2 ANQGSEA.

The rearrangement uses TRBV28 and TRBJ1-1, with TRBD1 identical over 9 bases. The J segment lost 3 bases and the V segment lost 2 bases, leaving 1 base of the junction unmatched. Germline V gene sequence: CDR1 MDHEN, CDR2 SYDVKM. The CDR3 spans 14 residues. The CDR3 DNA follows: TGTGCCAGCAGTTTAAGGGACAGGGACACTGAAGCTTTCTTT. Amino acid sequence: CASSLRDRDTEAFF.

The rearrangement links TRBV7-9 to TRBJ2-1, with D possibly TRBD2 on 6 matching bases. The CDR3 contains 12 residues. Germline V gives CDR1 SEHNR, CDR2 FQNEAQ (reference sequence). Deletions cut 1 base from V and 13 bases from J, with 11 bases between. DNA of the CDR3: TGTGCCAGCAGCTTAGAAGGAGGGGCCCAGTTCTTC. Its translation is CASSLEGGAQFF. The entire variable domain, with the rest obtained from reference TRBV7-9 and TRBJ2-1, is as follows: DTGVSQNPRHKITKRGQNVTFRCDPISEHNRLYWYRQTLGQGPEFLTYFQNEAQLEKSRLLSDRFSAERPKGSFSTLEIQRTEQGDSAMYLCASSLEGGAQFFGPGTRLTVL.

The gene calls are TRBV5-1 and TRBJ2-2; D might be TRBD2 (6 bases). Germline V gene sequence: CDR1 SGHRS, CDR2 YFSETQ. The CDR3 has 16 residues. Trimming left V 0 bases short and J 3 bases short, with 12 bases between. The CDR3 sequence: CASSLESGVDTGELFF. The CDR3 coding sequence is TGCGCCAGCAGCTTGGAGTCGGGAGTTGACACCGGGGAGCTGTTTTTT.

This chain connects TRBV2 to TRBJ2-6; perhaps TRBD1 as D (5 bases). There are 16 residues in the CDR3. Deletions cut 0 bases from V and 3 bases from J, with 9 bases between. Germline CDR1 reads SNHLY; CDR2 reads FYNNEI. CDR3 bases: TGTGCCAGCAGTGAAGCGCTGACAGTTGGGGCCAACGTCCTGACTTTC. Translated: CASSEALTVGANVLTF.

The genes are TRBV2 and TRBJ1-5; 7 nucleotides agree with TRBD1. V lost 8 bases and J lost 5; bases outside the gene matches: 15. CDR3 size: 16 residues. The germline CDR1 and CDR2 sequences are SNHLY and FYNNEI. The CDR3 nucleotides are TGTGCCAGCCGGGGACAGCTGTTCCCCTTAGATCAGCCCCAGCATTTT. Protein: CASRGQLFPLDQPQHF.

This clone has a single count. The chain links TRBV5-6 to TRBJ1-3; D gene unclear. Per the germline V gene, CDR1 is SGHDT and CDR2 is YYEEEE. The CDR3 extends over 15 amino acids. V lost 5 bases and J 4 bases, leaving 16 bases between the germline ends. CDR3 region: CASSLEGVPGNTIYF. The CDR3 bases are TGTGCCAGCAGTCTGGAGGGCGTTCCGGGAAACACCATATATTTT.